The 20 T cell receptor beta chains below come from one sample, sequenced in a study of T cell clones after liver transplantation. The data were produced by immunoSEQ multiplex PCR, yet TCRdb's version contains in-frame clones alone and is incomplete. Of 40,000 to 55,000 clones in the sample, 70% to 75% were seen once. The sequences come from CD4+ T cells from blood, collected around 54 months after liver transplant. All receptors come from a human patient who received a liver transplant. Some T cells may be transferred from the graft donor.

CDR3 in amino acids: CASSQGTGRVEGYTF. The CDR3 DNA sequence: TGTGCCAGCAGCCAAGGGACAGGGAGGGTAGAGGGCTACACCTTC. The rearrangement joins TRBV4-2 to TRBJ1-2, with 8 bases that match TRBD1. Trimming cost V 1 base and J 8 bases; bases outside gene matches: 9. CDR3 length: 15 amino acids. Germline CDR1 reads LGHNA; CDR2 reads YNFKEQ.

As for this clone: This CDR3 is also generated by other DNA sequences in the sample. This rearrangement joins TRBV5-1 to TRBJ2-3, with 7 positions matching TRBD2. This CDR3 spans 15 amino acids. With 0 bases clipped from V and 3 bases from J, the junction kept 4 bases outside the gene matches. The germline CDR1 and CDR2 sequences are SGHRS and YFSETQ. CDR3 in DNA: TGCGCCAGCAGCTTGGCGGCGGGAGAGACAGATACGCAGTATTTT. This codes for CASSLAAGETDTQYF.

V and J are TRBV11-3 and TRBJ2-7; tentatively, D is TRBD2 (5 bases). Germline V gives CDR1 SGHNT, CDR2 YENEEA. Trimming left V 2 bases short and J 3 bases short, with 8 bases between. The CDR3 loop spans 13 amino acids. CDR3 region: CASSLSAGYEQYF. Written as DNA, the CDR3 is TGTGCCAGCAGCTTAAGTGCGGGCTACGAGCAGTACTTC.

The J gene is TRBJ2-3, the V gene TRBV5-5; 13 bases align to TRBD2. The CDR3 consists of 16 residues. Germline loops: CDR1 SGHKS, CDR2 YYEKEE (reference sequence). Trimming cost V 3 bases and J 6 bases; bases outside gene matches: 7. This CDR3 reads CASSSMTSGGRDTQYF. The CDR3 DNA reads TGTGCCAGCAGCTCCATGACTAGCGGGGGGAGGGATACGCAGTATTTT.

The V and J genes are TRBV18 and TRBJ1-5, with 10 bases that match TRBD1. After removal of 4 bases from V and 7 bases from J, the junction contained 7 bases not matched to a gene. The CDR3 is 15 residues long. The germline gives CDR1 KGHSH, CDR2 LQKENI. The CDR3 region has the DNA TGTGCCAGCTCACGGGGGACAGGGGAAAACCAGCCCCAGCATTTT. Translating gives CASSRGTGENQPQHF.

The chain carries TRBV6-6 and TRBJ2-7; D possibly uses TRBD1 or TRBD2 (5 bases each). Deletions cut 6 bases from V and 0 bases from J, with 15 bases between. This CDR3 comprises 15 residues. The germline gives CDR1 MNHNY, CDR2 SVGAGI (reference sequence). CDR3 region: CASSSGTVSSYEQYF. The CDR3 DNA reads TGTGCCAGCAGCTCGGGGACCGTTAGCTCCTACGAGCAGTACTTC.

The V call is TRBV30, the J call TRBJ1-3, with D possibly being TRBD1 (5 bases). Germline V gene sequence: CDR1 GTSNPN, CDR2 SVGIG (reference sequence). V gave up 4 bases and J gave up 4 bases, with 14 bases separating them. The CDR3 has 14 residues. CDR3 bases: TGTGCCTGGAATCAAGAGGGGTCAGGAAACACCATATATTTT. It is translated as CAWNQEGSGNTIYF.

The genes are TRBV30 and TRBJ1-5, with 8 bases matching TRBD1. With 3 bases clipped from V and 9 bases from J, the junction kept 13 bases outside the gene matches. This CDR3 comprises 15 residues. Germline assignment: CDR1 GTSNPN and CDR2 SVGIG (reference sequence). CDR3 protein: CAWSLDRQGLRPQHF. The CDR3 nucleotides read TGTGCCTGGAGCCTTGACCGACAGGGGCTGAGGCCCCAGCATTTT.

As DNA, the CDR3 is TGTGCCATCAGCCCGGGACAGAGTTTGTACGAGCAGTACTTC. It encodes CAISPGQSLYEQYF. V usage is TRBV10-3 and J usage is TRBJ2-7; 7 nucleotides align to TRBD1. Per the germline V gene, CDR1 is ENHRY and CDR2 is SYGVKD. The CDR3 extends over 14 amino acids. V shed 6 bases and J 4 bases; nucleotides not matched to a gene: 9.

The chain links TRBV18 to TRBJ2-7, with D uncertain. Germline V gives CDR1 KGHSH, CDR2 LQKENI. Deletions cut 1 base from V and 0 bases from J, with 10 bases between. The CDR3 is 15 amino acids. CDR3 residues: CASSPLGGDSYEQYF. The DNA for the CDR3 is TGTGCCAGCTCACCACTGGGTGGAGACTCCTACGAGCAGTACTTC.

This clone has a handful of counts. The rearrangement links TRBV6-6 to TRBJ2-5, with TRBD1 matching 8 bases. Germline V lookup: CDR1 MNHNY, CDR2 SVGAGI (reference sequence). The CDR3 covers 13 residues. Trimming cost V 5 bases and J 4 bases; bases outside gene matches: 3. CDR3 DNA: TGTGCCAGCAGTAGGACAGGGAGAGAGACCCAGTACTTC. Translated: CASSRTGRETQYF.

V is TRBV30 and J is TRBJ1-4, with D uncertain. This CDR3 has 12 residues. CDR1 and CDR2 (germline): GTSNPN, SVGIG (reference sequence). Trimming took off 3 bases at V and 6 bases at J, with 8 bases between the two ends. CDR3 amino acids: CAWRQSDEKLFF. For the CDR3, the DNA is TGTGCCTGGAGGCAGTCGGATGAAAAACTGTTTTTT.

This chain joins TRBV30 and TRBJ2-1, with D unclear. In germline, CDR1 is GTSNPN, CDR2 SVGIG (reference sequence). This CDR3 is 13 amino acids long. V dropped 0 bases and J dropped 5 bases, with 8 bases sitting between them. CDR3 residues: CAWSVRQDNEQFF. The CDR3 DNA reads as TGTGCCTGGAGTGTACGTCAGGACAATGAGCAGTTCTTC.

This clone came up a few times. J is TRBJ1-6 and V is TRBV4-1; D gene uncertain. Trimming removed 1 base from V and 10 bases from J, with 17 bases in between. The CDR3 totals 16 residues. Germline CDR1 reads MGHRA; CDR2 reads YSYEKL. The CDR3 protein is CASSQVRDQSSSPLHF. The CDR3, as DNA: TGCGCCAGCAGCCAAGTTCGGGATCAAAGTAGCTCACCCCTCCACTTT.

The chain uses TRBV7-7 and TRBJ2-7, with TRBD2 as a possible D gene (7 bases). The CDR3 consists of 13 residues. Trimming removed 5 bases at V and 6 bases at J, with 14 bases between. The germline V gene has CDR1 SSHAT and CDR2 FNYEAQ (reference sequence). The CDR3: CASSPSGGTEQYF. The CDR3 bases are TGTGCCAGCAGCCCCTCGGGGGGCACCGAGCAGTACTTC.

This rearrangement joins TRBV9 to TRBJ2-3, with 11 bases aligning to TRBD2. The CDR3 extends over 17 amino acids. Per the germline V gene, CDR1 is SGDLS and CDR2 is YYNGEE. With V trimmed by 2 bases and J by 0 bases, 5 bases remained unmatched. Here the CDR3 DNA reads TGTGCCAGCAGCGTCCAAGCTAGCGGGGGGAGCACAGATACGCAGTATTTT. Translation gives CASSVQASGGSTDTQYF.

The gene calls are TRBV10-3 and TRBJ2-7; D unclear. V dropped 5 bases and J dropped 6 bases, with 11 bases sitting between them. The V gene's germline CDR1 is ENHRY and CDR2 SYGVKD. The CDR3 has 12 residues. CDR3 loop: CAISTSYSEQYF. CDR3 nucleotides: TGTGCCATCAGTACCTCTTATAGCGAGCAGTACTTC.

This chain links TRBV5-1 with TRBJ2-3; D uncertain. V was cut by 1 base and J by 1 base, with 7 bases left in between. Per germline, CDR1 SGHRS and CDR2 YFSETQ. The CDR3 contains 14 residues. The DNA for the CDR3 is TGCGCCAGCAGCTTGAATGCAGGCACAGATACGCAGTATTTT. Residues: CASSLNAGTDTQYF.

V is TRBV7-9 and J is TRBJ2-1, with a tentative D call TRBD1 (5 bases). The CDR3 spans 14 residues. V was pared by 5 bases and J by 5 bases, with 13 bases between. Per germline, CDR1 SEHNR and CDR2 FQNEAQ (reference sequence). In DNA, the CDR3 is TGTGCCAGCAGCCCCAGGGTATCGAACAATGAGCAGTTCTTC. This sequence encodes CASSPRVSNNEQFF. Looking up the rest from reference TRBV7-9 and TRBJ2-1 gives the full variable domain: DTGVSQNPRHKITKRGQNVTFRCDPISEHNRLYWYRQTLGQGPEFLTYFQNEAQLEKSRLLSDRFSAERPKGSFSTLEIQRTEQGDSAMYLCASSPRVSNNEQFFGPGTRLTVL.

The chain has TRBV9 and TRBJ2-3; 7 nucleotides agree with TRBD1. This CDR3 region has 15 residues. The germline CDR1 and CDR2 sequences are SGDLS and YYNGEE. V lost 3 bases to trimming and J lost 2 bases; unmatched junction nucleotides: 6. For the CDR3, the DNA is TGTGCCAGCAGCGACAGGGGCTCAGTCACAGATACGCAGTATTTT. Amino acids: CASSDRGSVTDTQYF. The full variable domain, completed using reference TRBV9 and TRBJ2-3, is DSGVTQTPKHLITATGQRVTLRCSPRSGDLSVYWYQQSLDQGLQFLIQYYNGEERAKGNILERFSAQQFPDLHSELNLSSLELGDSALYFCASSDRGSVTDTQYFGPGTRLTVL.